This entry lists 20 T cell receptor beta chains sequenced from one sample in a study of neoadjuvant anti-PD-1 for oral cavity cancer. Clones were read by immunoSEQ multiplex PCR, and TCRdb kept only the in-frame ones, dropping some. This table holds over 80,000 clones, under 90% found once. This sample comprised PBMCs, obtained before nivolumab (anti-PD-1) treatment. The origin of the receptors is a person aged 35 to 85 with oral cavity squamous cell carcinoma.

The chain links TRBV5-1 to TRBJ2-2; D remains ambiguous. CDR1 is SGHRS, CDR2 YFSETQ, per germline. V was trimmed by 7 bases and J by 4 bases, leaving 5 bases between them. The CDR3 covers 11 residues. The CDR3 nucleotides are TGCGCCAGCGGAAGCACCGGGGAGCTGTTTTTT. Translated: CASGSTGELFF.

This rearrangement joins TRBV11-2 to TRBJ2-1, with D maybe TRBD2 (5 bases). This CDR3 contains 16 residues. The germline CDR1 and CDR2 sequences are SGHAT and FQNNGV. Trimming removed 0 bases at V and 7 bases at J, with 16 bases between. The CDR3 DNA follows: TGTGCCAGCAGCTTAGAACAAGGAGGATCCCGGAATGAGCAGTTCTTC. As protein: CASSLEQGGSRNEQFF.

The rearrangement links TRBV11-2 to TRBJ1-2; a possible D gene is TRBD1 (6 bases). Trimming pared 1 base from V and 7 bases from J, leaving 19 bases between. The CDR3 consists of 16 residues. Per the germline V gene, CDR1 is SGHAT and CDR2 is FQNNGV. DNA of the CDR3: TGTGCCAGCAGCTTAGGGACGACAGGCAAGGCAGGTGGCTACACCTTC. It is translated as CASSLGTTGKAGGYTF. Supplemented by reference TRBV11-2 and TRBJ1-2, the full variable domain reads EAGVAQSPRYKIIEKRQSVAFWCNPISGHATLYWYQQILGQGPKLLIQFQNNGVVDDSQLPKDRFSAERLKGVDSTLKIQPAKLEDSAVYLCASSLGTTGKAGGYTFGSGTRLTVV.

The chain uses TRBV19 and TRBJ1-2; D is perhaps TRBD1 (6 bases). This CDR3 has 16 residues. Germline assignment: CDR1 LNHDA and CDR2 SQIVND (reference sequence). The germline V and J ends were trimmed by 6 bases and 0 bases, with 17 bases remaining between them. The CDR3 DNA is TGTGCCAGTAGCGATCCTGGACAGACATCTAACTATGGCTACACCTTC. Translated, it gives CASSDPGQTSNYGYTF.

This chain connects TRBV14 to TRBJ1-1, with D perhaps TRBD1 (6 bases). V was clipped by 2 bases and J by 4 bases, with 14 bases between them. This CDR3 is built from 15 residues. The germline V gene has CDR1 SGHDN and CDR2 FVKESK. As DNA, the CDR3 is TGTGCCAGCAGCCAATTCCAGGGGCTAGGCACTGAAGCTTTCTTT. It is translated as CASSQFQGLGTEAFF.

This clone came up a few times. V gene TRBV30 combines with J gene TRBJ2-2; D is perhaps TRBD1 (5 bases). The germline gives CDR1 GTSNPN, CDR2 SVGIG (reference sequence). The CDR3 sequence is 14 residues long. Between the trimmed V and J ends, which lost 5 bases and 1 base, there was a span of 11 bases. The CDR3 protein is CAWVGHWNTGELFF. In DNA, the CDR3 is TGTGCCTGGGTCGGACATTGGAACACCGGGGAGCTGTTTTTT.

The V gene is TRBV15, the J gene TRBJ2-3, with D possibly matching TRBD2 (7 bases). The CDR3 runs 15 residues. V gave up 1 base and J gave up 6 bases, with 14 bases separating them. The germline V gene has CDR1 LNHNV and CDR2 YYDKDF (reference sequence). The CDR3 bases are TGTGCCACCAGCAGAGTGGGAGGGGGTACGGATACGCAGTATTTT. It is translated as CATSRVGGGTDTQYF. Variable domain in full (rest from reference TRBV15 and TRBJ2-3): DAMVIQNPRYQVTQFGKPVTLSCSQTLNHNVMYWYQQKSSQAPKLLFHYYDKDFNNEADTPDNFQSRRPNTSFCFLDIRSPGLGDTAMYLCATSRVGGGTDTQYFGPGTRLTVL.

This clone was found a few times. The chain uses TRBV2 and TRBJ1-3; unclear D gene. V was clipped by 7 bases and J by 0 bases, with 10 bases between them. Germline V CDR1 and CDR2: SNHLY, FYNNEI. The CDR3 runs 14 residues. DNA for the CDR3: TGTGCCAGCAATCGGGCAGACTCTGGAAACACCATATATTTT. Amino acid sequence: CASNRADSGNTIYF.

With regard to this clone: One end of the junction does not line up with germline, which may come from a read error. J is TRBJ2-1 and V is TRBV7-7, with 10 positions matching TRBD2. Germline assignment: CDR1 SSHAT and CDR2 FNYEAQ (reference sequence). The CDR3 sequence is 15 residues long. As DNA, the CDR3 is TGTGCTAGCAGCTTAGCGGCTAGCGGGAGCAATGAGCAGTTCTTC. This codes for CASSLAASGSNEQFF.

The chain's CDR3 is CASSILSGGPNEQFF. Written as DNA, the CDR3 is TGTGCCAGTAGTATACTGAGCGGGGGACCCAATGAGCAGTTCTTC. The gene calls are TRBV19 and TRBJ2-1; 8 bases match TRBD2. The CDR3 is 15 residues long. Looked up from germline, CDR1 is LNHDA and CDR2 is SQIVND (reference sequence). V shed 2 bases and J 6 bases; nucleotides not matched to a gene: 6.

J is TRBJ2-3 and V is TRBV9, with 9 bases identical to TRBD2. The CDR3 extends over 16 amino acids. Germline V gives CDR1 SGDLS, CDR2 YYNGEE. J was trimmed by 1 base and V by 3 bases; bases with no gene match: 6. Here the CDR3 reads CASSDWEREGTDTQYF. For the CDR3, the DNA is TGTGCCAGCAGCGATTGGGAGCGGGAGGGCACAGATACGCAGTATTTT.

The chain is built from TRBV5-6 and TRBJ1-2; the D is unclear. The CDR3 runs to 12 residues. Germline-derived CDR1 and CDR2 are SGHDT and YYEEEE. V was cut by 4 bases and J by 2 bases, with 6 bases left in between. The CDR3 region is CASSAVNYGYTF. The CDR3 DNA reads TGTGCCAGCAGCGCTGTAAACTATGGCTACACCTTC.

This clone has just one count. The CDR3 DNA reads TGTGCCACCAGCAGAGATCGAGCGGGAGTGCTCCAAGAGACCCAGTACTTC. Protein product: CATSRDRAGVLQETQYF. This chain connects TRBV15 to TRBJ2-5; TRBD2 agrees at 8 bases. CDR1 and CDR2 from the germline V gene are LNHNV and YYDKDF (reference sequence). The CDR3 has 17 residues. The junction had 7 bases not matched to a gene; V was cut back by 0 bases and J by 1 base. The whole variable domain, filled in from reference TRBV15 and TRBJ2-5, reads DAMVIQNPRYQVTQFGKPVTLSCSQTLNHNVMYWYQQKSSQAPKLLFHYYDKDFNNEADTPDNFQSRRPNTSFCFLDIRSPGLGDTAMYLCATSRDRAGVLQETQYFGPGTRLLVL.

The CDR3 DNA reads as TGTGCCAGCACCGGCGGGGGGCAGATTGGAAACACCATATATTTT. Translating gives CASTGGGQIGNTIYF. J is TRBJ1-3 and V is TRBV5-6; weak D call: TRBD1 (6 bases). This CDR3 region has 15 residues. The V and J ends lost 6 bases and 3 bases respectively, with 16 bases between them. The germline gives CDR1 SGHDT, CDR2 YYEEEE. Supplemented by reference TRBV5-6 and TRBJ1-3, the full variable domain reads DAGVTQSPTHLIKTRGQQVTLRCSPKSGHDTVSWYQQALGQGPQFIFQYYEEEERQRGNFPDRFSGHQFPNYSSELNVNALLLGDSALYLCASTGGGQIGNTIYFGEGSWLTVV.

The V gene is TRBV5-4, the J gene TRBJ2-7; 7 bases are shared with TRBD2. The CDR3 is 14 residues long. Unmatched junction bases numbered 8, after V lost 5 bases and J lost 3 bases. Per the germline V gene, CDR1 is SGHNT and CDR2 is YYREEE (reference sequence). CDR3 residues: CASSREGGGYEQYF. The CDR3 DNA reads as TGTGCCAGCAGTAGGGAGGGAGGAGGCTACGAGCAGTACTTC.

J is TRBJ1-1 and V is TRBV6-5, with 7 bases aligning to TRBD1. Trimming removed 6 bases from V and 5 bases from J; junction bases left unmatched: 9. Per germline, CDR1 MNHEY and CDR2 SVGAGI. The CDR3 sequence is 14 residues long. As DNA, the CDR3 is TGTGCCAGCAGCCTCCACAGGGGAGGGACTGAAGCTTTCTTT. Its translation: CASSLHRGGTEAFF.

CDR3 protein: CASKRTESSNQPQHF. In nucleotides, the CDR3 is TGTGCCAGCAAGAGGACAGAGTCGAGCAATCAGCCCCAGCATTTT. The chain has TRBV6-5 and TRBJ1-5; possibly TRBD1 for D (6 bases). Trimming took off 7 bases at V and 1 base at J, with 14 bases between the two ends. Germline V lookup: CDR1 MNHEY, CDR2 SVGAGI. This CDR3 has 15 amino acids.

The chain has TRBV5-1 and TRBJ2-3, with no clear D. Per the germline V gene, CDR1 is SGHRS and CDR2 is YFSETQ. V was clipped by 0 bases and J by 7 bases, with 12 bases between them. The CDR3 spans 14 residues. The CDR3 DNA reads as TGCGCCAGCAGCTTGGGAGATAGGCTTAATACGCAGTATTTT. Encoded protein: CASSLGDRLNTQYF.

The chain links TRBV4-1 to TRBJ2-1, with 10 nucleotides matching TRBD2. CDR3 length equals 17 residues. Germline CDR1 MGHRA, CDR2 YSYEKL. The junction had 12 bases not matched to a gene; V was cut back by 1 base and J by 9 bases. The CDR3 DNA reads TGCGCCAGCAGCCAAGGGCGGGGGACTAGCGATAAGACTGAGCAGTTCTTC. It encodes CASSQGRGTSDKTEQFF.

As DNA, the CDR3 is TGTGCCAGCACCCCGGATACAGCTTGGCAGTACTTC. It is translated as CASTPDTAWQYF. This chain connects TRBV6-1 to TRBJ2-7; D remains ambiguous. Trimming removed 7 bases from V and 9 bases from J, with 16 bases in between. The CDR3 is made up of 12 amino acids. Germline CDR1 MNHNS, CDR2 SASEGT.